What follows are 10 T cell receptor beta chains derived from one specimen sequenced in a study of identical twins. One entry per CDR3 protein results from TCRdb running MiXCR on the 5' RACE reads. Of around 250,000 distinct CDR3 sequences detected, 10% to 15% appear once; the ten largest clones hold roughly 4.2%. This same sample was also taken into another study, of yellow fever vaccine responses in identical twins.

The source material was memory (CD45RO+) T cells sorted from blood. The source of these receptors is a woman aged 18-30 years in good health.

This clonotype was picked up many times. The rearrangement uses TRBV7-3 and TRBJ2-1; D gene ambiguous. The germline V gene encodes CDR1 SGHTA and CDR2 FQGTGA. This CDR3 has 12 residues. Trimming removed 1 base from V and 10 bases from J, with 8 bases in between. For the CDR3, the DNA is TGTGCCAGCAGCTTAATAAGTGGGGAGCAGTTCTTC. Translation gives CASSLISGEQFF.

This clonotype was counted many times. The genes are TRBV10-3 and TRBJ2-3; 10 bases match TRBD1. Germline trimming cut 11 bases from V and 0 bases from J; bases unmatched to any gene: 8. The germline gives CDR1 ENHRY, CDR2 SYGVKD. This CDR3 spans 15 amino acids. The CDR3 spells CASSGTGVSTDTQYF. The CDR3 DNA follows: TGTGCCTCTTCCGGGACAGGGGTTAGCACAGATACGCAGTATTTT.

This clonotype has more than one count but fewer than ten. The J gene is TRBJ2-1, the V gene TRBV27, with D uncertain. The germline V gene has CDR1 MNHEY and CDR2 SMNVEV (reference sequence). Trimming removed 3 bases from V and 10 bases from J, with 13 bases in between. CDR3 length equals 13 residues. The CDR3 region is CASSFNTYGEQFF. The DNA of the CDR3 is TGTGCCAGCAGTTTTAACACCTACGGGGAGCAGTTCTTC.

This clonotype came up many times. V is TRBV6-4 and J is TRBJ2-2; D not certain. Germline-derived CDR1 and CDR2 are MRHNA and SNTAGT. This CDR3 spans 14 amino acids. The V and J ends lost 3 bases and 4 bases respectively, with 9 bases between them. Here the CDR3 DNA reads TGTGCCAGCAGTGAAAAGCTCAGCACCGGGGAGCTGTTTTTT. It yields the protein CASSEKLSTGELFF.

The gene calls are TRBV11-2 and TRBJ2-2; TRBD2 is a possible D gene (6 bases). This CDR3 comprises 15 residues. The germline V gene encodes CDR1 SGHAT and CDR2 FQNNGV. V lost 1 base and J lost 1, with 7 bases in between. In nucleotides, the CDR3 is TGTGCCAGCAGCTTAGTAGCGGAGAACACCGGGGAGCTGTTTTTT. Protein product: CASSLVAENTGELFF.

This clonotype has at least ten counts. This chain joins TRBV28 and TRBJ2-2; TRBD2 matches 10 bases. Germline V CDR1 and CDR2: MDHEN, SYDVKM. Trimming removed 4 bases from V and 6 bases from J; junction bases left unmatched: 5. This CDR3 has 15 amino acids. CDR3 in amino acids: CASSWLAGDAGELFF. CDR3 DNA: TGTGCCAGCAGTTGGCTAGCGGGAGATGCCGGGGAGCTGTTTTTT.

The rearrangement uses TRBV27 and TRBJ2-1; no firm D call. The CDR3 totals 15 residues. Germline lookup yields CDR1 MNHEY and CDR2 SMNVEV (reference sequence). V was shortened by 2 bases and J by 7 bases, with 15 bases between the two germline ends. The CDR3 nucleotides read TGTGCCAGCAGTTTACCAGGTAGTGGAATAAATGAGCAGTTCTTC. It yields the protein CASSLPGSGINEQFF.

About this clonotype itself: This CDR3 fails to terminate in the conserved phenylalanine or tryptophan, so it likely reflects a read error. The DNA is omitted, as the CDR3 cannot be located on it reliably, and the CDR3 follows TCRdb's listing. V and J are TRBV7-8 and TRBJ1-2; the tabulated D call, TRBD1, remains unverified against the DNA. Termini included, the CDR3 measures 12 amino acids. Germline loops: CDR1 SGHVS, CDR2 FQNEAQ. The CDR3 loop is CASSLEGAVHTY.

The chain's CDR3 is CASSQRLAGGSPLHF. The DNA of the CDR3 is TGCGCCAGCAGCCAACGGCTGGCCGGAGGTTCACCCCTCCACTTT. V usage is TRBV4-3 and J usage is TRBJ1-6; D not certain. The CDR3 loop spans 15 amino acids. Germline-derived CDR1 and CDR2 are LGHNA and YSLEER. V was pared by 2 bases and J by 9 bases, with 14 bases between.

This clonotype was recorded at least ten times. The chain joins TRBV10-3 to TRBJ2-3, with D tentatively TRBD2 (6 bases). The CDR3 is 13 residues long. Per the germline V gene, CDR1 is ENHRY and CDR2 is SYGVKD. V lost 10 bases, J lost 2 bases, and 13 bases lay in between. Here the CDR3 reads CATTDYHTDTQYF. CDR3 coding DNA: TGTGCCACAACGGACTATCACACAGATACGCAGTATTTT.